The rows below give T cell receptor beta chains drawn from one sample of a study of blood T cell repertoires in COVID-19. Some clones are missing from TCRdb's copy, which holds only in-frame ones; the method was immunoSEQ multiplex PCR. The data show fewer than 350,000 clones, around 90% seen once. The sample comprised PBMCs or T cells enriched from blood (not recorded which). The receptors derive from a man in his 60s who had recovered from COVID-19. The CDR3 runs from the conserved cysteine through the conserved F or W. Fields, in order: J gene, D gene, V gene, clone size, CDR3 DNA, CDR3 protein. D genes are given only for firm matches. Clone size appears in some rows only: once, few, many, or a class for an expanded clone.

J gene: TRBJ1-5
D gene: TRBD1
V gene: TRBV28
clone size: NA
CDR3 DNA: TGTGCCAGCAGCCCCACGCAGGGGGCGGTGGGCAATCAGCCCCAGCATTTT
CDR3 protein: CASSPTQGAVGNQPQHF

J gene: TRBJ1-3
D gene: NA
V gene: TRBV9
clone size: NA
CDR3 DNA: TGTGCCAGCAGCCCCCGAGGAGCAGGGGAAGCGGTAGGAGGAAACACCATATATTTT
CDR3 protein: CASSPRGAGEAVGGNTIYF

J gene: TRBJ1-2
D gene: NA
V gene: TRBV7-9
clone size: NA
CDR3 DNA: TGTGCCAGCAGTCGAGGGACAACAGCTAACTATGGCTACACCTTC
CDR3 protein: CASSRGTTANYGYTF

J gene: TRBJ1-5
D gene: NA
V gene: TRBV19
clone size: NA
CDR3 DNA: TGTGCCAGTAGTTGGCAGGTCAATCAGCCCCAGCATTTT
CDR3 protein: CASSWQVNQPQHF

J gene: TRBJ2-7
D gene: TRBD1
V gene: TRBV28
clone size: NA
CDR3 DNA: TGTGCCAGCAGTTCGATCGGGACAGGGAAAGGCCACGAGCAGTACTTC
CDR3 protein: CASSSIGTGKGHEQYF

J gene: TRBJ1-2
D gene: TRBD1
V gene: TRBV19
clone size: NA
CDR3 DNA: TGTGCCAGTAGTATGAGCGGCGACAGGACAGGGCGCGGCTACACCTTC
CDR3 protein: CASSMSGDRTGRGYTF

J gene: TRBJ2-5
D gene: NA
V gene: TRBV28
clone size: NA
CDR3 DNA: TGTGCCAGCAGTTTAGGCGGGCCTGGGGAGACCCAGTACTTC
CDR3 protein: CASSLGGPGETQYF

J gene: TRBJ2-1
D gene: TRBD2
V gene: TRBV7-3
clone size: NA
CDR3 DNA: TGTGCCAGCAGCTTAACGCTAGCGGGGCTCTACAATGAGCAGTTCTTC
CDR3 protein: CASSLTLAGLYNEQFF

J gene: TRBJ1-1
D gene: NA
V gene: TRBV6-1
clone size: NA
CDR3 DNA: TGTGCCAGCAGTGAATACCCGAAGTTGTACCGGGGAAACACTGAAGCTTTCTTT
CDR3 protein: CASSEYPKLYRGNTEAFF

J gene: TRBJ2-7
D gene: NA
V gene: TRBV15
clone size: NA
CDR3 DNA: TGTGCCACCAGCAGACCGGGACACAACCCTTCCTACGAGCAGTACTTC
CDR3 protein: CATSRPGHNPSYEQYF

J gene: TRBJ2-7
D gene: NA
V gene: TRBV12-2
clone size: few
CDR3 DNA: TGTGCAAGTCGCTTAGCCCGGACTAGCGGCAAACCCCACATGGAGCAGTACTTC
CDR3 protein: CASRLARTSGKPHMEQYF

J gene: TRBJ1-4
D gene: NA
V gene: TRBV4-1
clone size: NA
CDR3 DNA: TGCGCCAGCAGCCCACGTCCCCGGGGGGCGGACGGATCAACTAATGAAAAACTGTTTTTT
CDR3 protein: CASSPRPRGADGSTNEKLFF

J gene: TRBJ1-2
D gene: TRBD1
V gene: TRBV5-4
clone size: NA
CDR3 DNA: TGTGCCAGCAGCTTAGAACAGGGGGGTGGCTACACCTTC
CDR3 protein: CASSLEQGGGYTF

J gene: TRBJ2-1
D gene: TRBD2
V gene: TRBV4-1
clone size: NA
CDR3 DNA: TGCGCCAGCAGCCGAGCGGGGACTAGCGGGGGAGGTACCTACAATGAGCAGTTCTTC
CDR3 protein: CASSRAGTSGGGTYNEQFF

J gene: TRBJ2-7
D gene: TRBD1
V gene: TRBV12-3/TRBV12-4
clone size: once
CDR3 DNA: TGTGCCAGCAGCCGGACAGGGGGTGACGAGCAGTACTTC
CDR3 protein: CASSRTGGDEQYF

J gene: TRBJ2-2
D gene: NA
V gene: TRBV19
clone size: NA
CDR3 DNA: TGTGCCAGTAGTATTACCAGTGGACTGTCGAACACCGGGGAGCTGTTTTTT
CDR3 protein: CASSITSGLSNTGELFF

J gene: TRBJ1-6
D gene: NA
V gene: TRBV15
clone size: few
CDR3 DNA: TGTGCCACCAGCAGAGATGGAGGGGACTCAAATTCACCCCTCCACTTT
CDR3 protein: CATSRDGGDSNSPLHF

J gene: TRBJ2-5
D gene: NA
V gene: TRBV10-3
clone size: NA
CDR3 DNA: TGTGCCATCAGTGAAGGGGAGGTTGAGACCCAGTACTTC
CDR3 protein: CAISEGEVETQYF

J gene: TRBJ1-1
D gene: NA
V gene: TRBV6-5
clone size: NA
CDR3 DNA: TGTGCCAGCAGTCGACTCATGAACACTGAAGCTTTCTTT
CDR3 protein: CASSRLMNTEAFF

J gene: TRBJ2-5
D gene: NA
V gene: TRBV7-2
clone size: NA
CDR3 DNA: TGTGCCAGCAGCCACGATTTGTGGGAGAGGGAGACCCAGTACTTC
CDR3 protein: CASSHDLWERETQYF

J gene: TRBJ2-7
D gene: TRBD1
V gene: TRBV18
clone size: NA
CDR3 DNA: TGTGCCAGCTCACCACCGCGACAGGGCTCCTACGAGCAGTACTTC
CDR3 protein: CASSPPRQGSYEQYF

J gene: TRBJ1-2
D gene: NA
V gene: TRBV18
clone size: few
CDR3 DNA: TGTGCCAGCTCACCGGGCACGATACATGGCTACACCTTC
CDR3 protein: CASSPGTIHGYTF

J gene: TRBJ2-2
D gene: TRBD2
V gene: TRBV27
clone size: NA
CDR3 DNA: TGTGCCAGCAGTTTAGGGGCGGGAGAGGGCGGGGAGCTGTTTTTT
CDR3 protein: CASSLGAGEGGELFF

J gene: TRBJ2-1
D gene: TRBD2
V gene: TRBV11-2
clone size: NA
CDR3 DNA: TGTGCCAGCAGCTCAACCCTACTAGCGGGAGGGTACAATGAGCAGTTCTTC
CDR3 protein: CASSSTLLAGGYNEQFF

J gene: TRBJ2-3
D gene: TRBD1
V gene: TRBV7-9
clone size: NA
CDR3 DNA: TGTGCCAGCAGCTTCGGACAGGGCACAGATACGCAGTATTTT
CDR3 protein: CASSFGQGTDTQYF

J gene: TRBJ2-1
D gene: TRBD2
V gene: TRBV29-1
clone size: once
CDR3 DNA: TGCAGCGCCGCTTCGACTAGCGGGACATACAATGAGCAGTTCTTC
CDR3 protein: CSAASTSGTYNEQFF

J gene: TRBJ1-1
D gene: TRBD1
V gene: TRBV30
clone size: NA
CDR3 DNA: TGTGCCTGGAGTGGGAGGGACAGGGCCTTAGTAGCTTTCTTT
CDR3 protein: CAWSGRDRALVAFF

J gene: TRBJ2-1
D gene: TRBD1
V gene: TRBV27
clone size: NA
CDR3 DNA: TGTGCCAGCAGTTTACCGGGACAGGGGGCTTATGAGCAGTTCTTC
CDR3 protein: CASSLPGQGAYEQFF

J gene: TRBJ2-5
D gene: NA
V gene: TRBV18
clone size: NA
CDR3 DNA: TGTGCCAGCTCACCCCAGACAGGAGCGGAGACCCAGTACTTC
CDR3 protein: CASSPQTGAETQYF

J gene: TRBJ2-3
D gene: NA
V gene: TRBV7-3
clone size: once
CDR3 DNA: TGTGCCAGCAGCTTAGGCGTGTCGGGGGCAGATACGCAGTATTTT
CDR3 protein: CASSLGVSGADTQYF

J gene: TRBJ2-1
D gene: TRBD2
V gene: TRBV15
clone size: NA
CDR3 DNA: TGTGCCACCAGCAGAGATTCAGCGGGAGGCGATAGGGATGAGCAGTTCTTC
CDR3 protein: CATSRDSAGGDRDEQFF

J gene: TRBJ2-5
D gene: TRBD2
V gene: TRBV7-3
clone size: once
CDR3 DNA: TGTGCCAGCAGCCGCGGACTAGCGGGAGTAGAGACCCAGTACTTC
CDR3 protein: CASSRGLAGVETQYF

J gene: TRBJ1-6
D gene: NA
V gene: TRBV28
clone size: NA
CDR3 DNA: TGTGCCAGCAGTTTAAGGACAAGCTATAATTCACCCCTCCACTTT
CDR3 protein: CASSLRTSYNSPLHF

J gene: TRBJ2-1
D gene: NA
V gene: TRBV14
clone size: NA
CDR3 DNA: TGTGCCAGCAGCCAAACGTGGAGCGGAAGATCCCCATTTTCCTACAATGAGCAGTTCTTC
CDR3 protein: CASSQTWSGRSPFSYNEQFF

J gene: TRBJ2-4
D gene: NA
V gene: TRBV5-1
clone size: NA
CDR3 DNA: TGCGCCAGCAGCTTGGCGGGGGTGGTAGACATTCAGTACTTC
CDR3 protein: CASSLAGVVDIQYF

J gene: TRBJ2-7
D gene: NA
V gene: TRBV7-2
clone size: NA
CDR3 DNA: TGTGCCAGCAGCTTAGTAGCGGCGAGCTCCTACGAGCAGTACTTC
CDR3 protein: CASSLVAASSYEQYF

J gene: TRBJ2-7
D gene: TRBD1
V gene: TRBV5-1
clone size: few
CDR3 DNA: TGCGCCAGCAGCTTGGAGGGTTCGCGTTGGACAGGAACCCCCGAGCAGTACTTC
CDR3 protein: CASSLEGSRWTGTPEQYF

J gene: TRBJ2-1
D gene: NA
V gene: TRBV2
clone size: NA
CDR3 DNA: TGTGCCAGCAGGACTTACAATGAGCAGTTCTTC
CDR3 protein: CASRTYNEQFF

J gene: TRBJ2-1
D gene: NA
V gene: TRBV7-6
clone size: NA
CDR3 DNA: TGTGCCAGCAGCTTACAGGGTTACAATGAGCAGTTCTTC
CDR3 protein: CASSLQGYNEQFF

J gene: TRBJ2-1
D gene: TRBD1
V gene: TRBV19
clone size: NA
CDR3 DNA: TGTGCCAGTTTGGCCGGAACCGGGACAGGCCTCGTTGGGCAGTTCTTC
CDR3 protein: CASLAGTGTGLVGQFF

J gene: TRBJ2-1
D gene: TRBD2
V gene: TRBV5-1
clone size: NA
CDR3 DNA: TGCGCCAGCAGCCCTAGAGGACTAGCGGGAGGGACGGGGACGGGGCAGTTCTTC
CDR3 protein: CASSPRGLAGGTGTGQFF

J gene: TRBJ2-3
D gene: TRBD2
V gene: TRBV3-1/TRBV3-2
clone size: few
CDR3 DNA: TGTGCCAGCAGCCAAGATAGAGGCGGGAGGGCCCTCGGCACAGATACGCAGTATTTT
CDR3 protein: CASSQDRGGRALGTDTQYF

J gene: TRBJ2-3
D gene: NA
V gene: TRBV5-1
clone size: NA
CDR3 DNA: TGCGCCAGCAGCTTGGAGAGGGCGAGCACAGATACGCAGTATTTT
CDR3 protein: CASSLERASTDTQYF

J gene: TRBJ2-1
D gene: NA
V gene: TRBV5-5
clone size: NA
CDR3 DNA: TGTGCCAGCAGCTTGGTGCTAGCGATGGGAATGGGCTACAATGAGCAGTTCTTC
CDR3 protein: CASSLVLAMGMGYNEQFF

J gene: TRBJ1-5
D gene: TRBD1
V gene: TRBV6-2/TRBV6-3
clone size: NA
CDR3 DNA: TGTGCCAGCAGCCGGGACAGGGGATTCAATCAGCCCCAGCATTTT
CDR3 protein: CASSRDRGFNQPQHF

J gene: TRBJ1-2
D gene: TRBD1
V gene: TRBV6-5
clone size: NA
CDR3 DNA: TGTGCCAGCAGTTACTCGGACAGGGGGCACTATGGCTACACCTTC
CDR3 protein: CASSYSDRGHYGYTF

J gene: TRBJ2-5
D gene: NA
V gene: TRBV19
clone size: NA
CDR3 DNA: TGTGCCAGTAGTATCGGACTCCCACCACAAGAGACCCAGTACTTC
CDR3 protein: CASSIGLPPQETQYF

J gene: TRBJ2-5
D gene: TRBD1
V gene: TRBV13
clone size: NA
CDR3 DNA: TGTGCCAGCAGCTTAGCTCCCGGGACAGGGGGCGAGACCCAGTACTTC
CDR3 protein: CASSLAPGTGGETQYF

J gene: TRBJ1-5
D gene: TRBD1
V gene: TRBV6-1
clone size: NA
CDR3 DNA: TGTGCCAGCAGTGCTCCCGGACAGGGGTCCCATCAGCCCCAGCATTTT
CDR3 protein: CASSAPGQGSHQPQHF

J gene: TRBJ1-4
D gene: TRBD1
V gene: TRBV19
clone size: NA
CDR3 DNA: TGTGCCAGTACTAAACGGGACAGCCGAAGTGAAAAACTGTTTTTT
CDR3 protein: CASTKRDSRSEKLFF

J gene: TRBJ1-5
D gene: NA
V gene: TRBV6-5
clone size: NA
CDR3 DNA: TGTGCCAGCAGTTACTCTCTGCGGTCAAATCAGCCCCAGCATTTT
CDR3 protein: CASSYSLRSNQPQHF

J gene: TRBJ1-6
D gene: TRBD1
V gene: TRBV5-1
clone size: few
CDR3 DNA: TGCGCCAGCAGCCGAGACAGGGGATGGTCACCCCTCCACTTT
CDR3 protein: CASSRDRGWSPLHF

J gene: TRBJ2-7
D gene: TRBD1
V gene: TRBV29-1
clone size: NA
CDR3 DNA: TGCAGCGCCGCGACAGGGTCACACTCCTACGAGCAGTACTTC
CDR3 protein: CSAATGSHSYEQYF